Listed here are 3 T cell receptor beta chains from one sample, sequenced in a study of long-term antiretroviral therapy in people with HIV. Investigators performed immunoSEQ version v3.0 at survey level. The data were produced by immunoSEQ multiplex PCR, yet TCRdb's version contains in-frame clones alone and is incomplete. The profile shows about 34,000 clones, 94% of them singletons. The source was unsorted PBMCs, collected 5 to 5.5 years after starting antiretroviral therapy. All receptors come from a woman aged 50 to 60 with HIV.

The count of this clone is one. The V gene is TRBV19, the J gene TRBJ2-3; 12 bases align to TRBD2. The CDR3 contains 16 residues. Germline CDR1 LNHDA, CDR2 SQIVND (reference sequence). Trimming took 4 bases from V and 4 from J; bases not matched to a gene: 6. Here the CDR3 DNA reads TGTGCCAGTAGTAATGGACTAGCGGGGAAGGCAGATACGCAGTATTTT. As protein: CASSNGLAGKADTQYF. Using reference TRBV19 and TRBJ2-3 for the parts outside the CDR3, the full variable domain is DGGITQSPKYLFRKEGQNVTLSCEQNLNHDAMYWYRQDPGQGLRLIYYSQIVNDFQKGDIAEGYSVSREKKESFPLTVTSAQKNPTAFYLCASSNGLAGKADTQYFGPGTRLTVL.

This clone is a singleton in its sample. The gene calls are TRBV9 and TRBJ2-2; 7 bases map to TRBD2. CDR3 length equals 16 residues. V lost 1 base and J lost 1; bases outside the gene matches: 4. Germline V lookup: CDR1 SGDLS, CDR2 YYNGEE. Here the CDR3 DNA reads TGTGCCAGCAGCGTACTAGCGGAAAGGAACACCGGGGAGCTGTTTTTT. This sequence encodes CASSVLAERNTGELFF.

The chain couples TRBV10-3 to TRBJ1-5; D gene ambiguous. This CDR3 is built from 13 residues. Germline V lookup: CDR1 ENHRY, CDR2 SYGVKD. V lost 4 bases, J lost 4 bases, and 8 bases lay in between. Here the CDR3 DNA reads TGTGCCATCAGTGCGGATTTGAATCAGCCCCAGCATTTT. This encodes CAISADLNQPQHF.